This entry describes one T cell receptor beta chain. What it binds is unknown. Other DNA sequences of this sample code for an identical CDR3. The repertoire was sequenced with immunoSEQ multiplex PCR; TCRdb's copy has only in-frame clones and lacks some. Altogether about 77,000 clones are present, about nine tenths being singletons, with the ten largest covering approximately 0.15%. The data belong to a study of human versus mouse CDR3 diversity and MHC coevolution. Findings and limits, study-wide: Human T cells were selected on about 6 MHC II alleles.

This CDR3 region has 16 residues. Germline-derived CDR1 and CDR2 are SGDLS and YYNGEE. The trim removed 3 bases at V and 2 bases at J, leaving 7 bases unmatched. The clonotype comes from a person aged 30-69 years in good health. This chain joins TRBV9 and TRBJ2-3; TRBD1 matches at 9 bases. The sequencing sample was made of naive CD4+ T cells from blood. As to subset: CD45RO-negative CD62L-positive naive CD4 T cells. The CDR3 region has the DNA TGTGCCAGCAGCGCTCTCGGGACAGGGCCCACAGATACGCAGTATTTT. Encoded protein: CASSALGTGPTDTQYF.